One sample yielded the 9 T cell receptor beta chains listed below, sequenced in a study of identifying expanded T cells in peripheral blood. Clones were read by immunoSEQ multiplex PCR, and TCRdb kept only the in-frame ones, dropping some. The sample carries more than 75,000 clones, about nine tenths recorded once. Sequencing used blood. The receptors were sampled from a person between 18 and 75 years old in good health.

V gene TRBV5-4 combines with J gene TRBJ2-2, with 8 bases that match TRBD1. The germline V gene encodes CDR1 SGHNT and CDR2 YYREEE (reference sequence). The V segment lost 4 bases and the J segment 4 bases; nucleotides outside the gene matches: 6. The CDR3 has 15 residues. The CDR3 region has the DNA TGTGCCAGCAGCCTGGACAGGGAGTTCACCGGGGAGCTGTTTTTT. Translation: CASSLDREFTGELFF.

V usage is TRBV10-3 and J usage is TRBJ2-7; 7 positions match TRBD1. Per the germline V gene, CDR1 is ENHRY and CDR2 is SYGVKD. CDR3 length equals 15 residues. V lost 4 bases, J lost 2 bases, and 8 bases stayed unmatched. CDR3 region: CAISGVEGAPYEQYF. The CDR3 nucleotides are TGTGCCATCAGTGGGGTCGAGGGGGCCCCCTACGAGCAGTACTTC.

The chain recombines TRBV7-8 with TRBJ2-7; D is undetermined. This CDR3 spans 14 amino acids. The germline V gene encodes CDR1 SGHVS and CDR2 FQNEAQ. V lost 4 bases to trimming and J lost 4 bases, with 14 bases between them. In nucleotides, the CDR3 is TGTGCCAGCAGCTCGGTAGCAAAAACGTACGAGCAGTACTTC. Its protein is CASSSVAKTYEQYF. The variable domain in full, completed from reference TRBV7-8 and TRBJ2-7, reads GAGVSQSPRYKVAKRGQDVALRCDPISGHVSLFWYQQALGQGPEFLTYFQNEAQLDKSGLPSDRFFAERPEGSVSTLKIQRTQQEDSAVYLCASSSVAKTYEQYFGPGTRLTVT.

The CDR3 loop reads CASSSTTGGYSPLHF. DNA of the CDR3: TGTGCCAGCAGTTCGACTACAGGGGGCTATTCACCCCTCCACTTT. The J gene is TRBJ1-6, the V gene TRBV6-5, with 9 bases identical to TRBD1. Germline lookup yields CDR1 MNHEY and CDR2 SVGAGI. J lost 8 bases, V lost 4 bases, and 6 bases had no gene match. This CDR3 comprises 15 residues.

This clone was counted a single time. The chain employs TRBV30 and TRBJ2-1; D unresolved. Trimming removed 0 bases from V and 7 bases from J, with 7 bases in between. CDR1 GTSNPN and CDR2 SVGIG come from the germline V gene (reference sequence). CDR3 length: 12 amino acids. Here the CDR3 reads CAWSVRPNEQFF. For the CDR3, the DNA is TGTGCCTGGAGTGTACGACCTAATGAGCAGTTCTTC.

The chain links TRBV5-5 to TRBJ1-2; D remains ambiguous. The germline gives CDR1 SGHKS, CDR2 YYEKEE (reference sequence). Trimming took off 2 bases at V and 4 bases at J, with 12 bases between the two ends. The CDR3 covers 14 residues. The CDR3: CASSFWDVGYGYTF. The CDR3, as DNA: TGTGCCAGCAGCTTTTGGGATGTGGGCTATGGCTACACCTTC.

V usage is TRBV7-9 and J usage is TRBJ2-2; 14 nucleotides agree with TRBD2. V trimming: 5 bases; J trimming: 7 bases; junction bases outside the gene matches: 6. Germline V gives CDR1 SEHNR, CDR2 FQNEAQ (reference sequence). The CDR3 spans 16 residues. The chain's CDR3 is CASSTGLAGVDGELFF. The CDR3 DNA follows: TGTGCCAGCAGCACGGGACTAGCGGGGGTTGACGGGGAGCTGTTTTTT.

This clone was counted a single time. The rearrangement joins TRBV7-8 to TRBJ2-1; D is ambiguous. Deletions cut 4 bases from V and 7 bases from J, with 11 bases between. The germline V gene encodes CDR1 SGHVS and CDR2 FQNEAQ. The CDR3 sequence is 13 residues long. The CDR3 nucleotides are TGTGCCAGCAGCTCCCCCCCCCATAATGAGCAGTTCTTC. Translating it yields CASSSPPHNEQFF. The variable domain in full, with the rest retrieved from reference TRBV7-8 and TRBJ2-1, is GAGVSQSPRYKVAKRGQDVALRCDPISGHVSLFWYQQALGQGPEFLTYFQNEAQLDKSGLPSDRFFAERPEGSVSTLKIQRTQQEDSAVYLCASSSPPHNEQFFGPGTRLTVL.

The chain joins TRBV5-4 to TRBJ2-7; D tentatively reads TRBD1 or TRBD2 (5 bases each). This CDR3 spans 15 amino acids. Germline values: CDR1 SGHNT, CDR2 YYREEE (reference sequence). V shed 4 bases and J shed 0 bases, with 14 bases lying between them. The CDR3 bases are TGTGCCAGCAGCACCGGGACCCTTAGCTCCTACGAGCAGTACTTC. The encoded protein is CASSTGTLSSYEQYF.